What follows describes a single T cell receptor beta chain. Its antigen is undetermined. The source of the sample is a study of cytomegalovirus exposure and HLA in healthy donors. Overall study results and limits: V segments that were indistinguishable, TRBV6-2 and TRBV6-3 among them, were omitted from analysis. Cytomegalovirus association was listed for 164 TCR beta chains.

13 Jbeta primers and 60 Vbeta primers were used for the PCR. Here immunoSEQ multiplex PCR was the method, and the copy in TCRdb shows in-frame clones only, minus some. The sample includes approximately 140,000 clones, roughly 80% of them seen just once. This CDR3 region has 14 residues. Trimming stripped 1 base from V and 5 bases from J, with 9 bases between. The germline gives CDR1 MNHEY, CDR2 SMNVEV (reference sequence). The genes are TRBV27 and TRBJ2-1; perhaps TRBD1 as D (5 bases). The receptor's source is a female donor in good health and CMV-seronegative. Sample: PBMCs. The CDR3 DNA follows: TGTGCCAGCAGTTTATATGACAGAGACAATGAGCAGTTCTTC. Residues: CASSLYDRDNEQFF.